Presented here are 32 T cell receptor beta chains from one specimen sequenced in a study of blood T cell repertoires in COVID-19. The data were produced by immunoSEQ multiplex PCR, yet TCRdb's version contains in-frame clones alone and is incomplete. This sample has some 340,000 clones, with more than 85% found just once. Material for sequencing was PBMCs or T cells enriched from blood (not recorded which). These receptors were collected from a woman in her twenties or thirties who had been exposed to COVID-19.

The chain carries TRBV11-1 and TRBJ2-7; 11 bases are shared with TRBD1. CDR3 length: 14 residues. Germline V gives CDR1 SGHAT, CDR2 FQDESV (reference sequence). V was clipped by 4 bases and J by 2 bases; unmatched bases: 1. The CDR3 bases are TGTGCCAGCAGCTCGGGACAGGGGGCCTACGAGCAGTACTTC. Translating gives CASSSGQGAYEQYF.

The chain is built from TRBV5-8 and TRBJ1-1; a possible D gene is TRBD1 (6 bases). CDR3 size: 17 residues. CDR1 SGHTS and CDR2 YDEGEE come from the germline V gene. Trimming took 7 bases from V and 2 from J, leaving 24 bases between them. The CDR3 reads CASLQGLYSLGNTEAFF. For the CDR3, the DNA is TGTGCCAGCTTACAGGGCCTCTACTCTTTGGGAAACACTGAAGCTTTCTTT.

The chain combines TRBV7-2 with TRBJ2-7; 11 nucleotides align to TRBD2. The CDR3 runs to 16 residues. Trimming removed 0 bases from V and 4 bases from J; junction bases left unmatched: 5. Germline V gives CDR1 SGHTA, CDR2 FQGNSA. CDR3 DNA: TGTGCCAGCAGCTTAGCAGCCGGGACTAGCGGATACGAGCAGTACTTC. Amino acids: CASSLAAGTSGYEQYF.

The genes are TRBV28 and TRBJ1-1, with 8 bases matching TRBD1. This CDR3 spans 15 amino acids. Germline CDR1 is MDHEN and CDR2 is SYDVKM. Trimming cost V 7 bases and J 4 bases; bases outside gene matches: 11. As DNA, the CDR3 is TGTGCCAGCACCCTTCCCGGACAGGGAGGCACTGAAGCTTTCTTT. It translates to CASTLPGQGGTEAFF.

V and J are TRBV6-5 and TRBJ1-4; 10 bases line up with TRBD1. The length of the CDR3 is 14 residues. The V gene's germline CDR1 is MNHEY and CDR2 SVGAGI. With 6 bases clipped from V and 5 bases from J, the junction kept 3 bases outside the gene matches. The CDR3 DNA reads as TGTGCCAGCAGGGGGACAGGGGCGAATGAAAAACTGTTTTTT. This encodes CASRGTGANEKLFF.

This chain joins TRBV20-1 and TRBJ2-5, with a possible D match to TRBD1 (7 bases). The CDR3 is 10 amino acids. Germline V gene data show CDR1 as DFQATT and CDR2 as SNEGSKA (reference sequence). Trimming pared 6 bases from V and 13 bases from J, leaving 15 bases between. The CDR3 DNA reads TGCAGTGCGGCCGCAGGGGGGCGGTACTTC. Protein product: CSAAAGGRYF.

The chain recombines TRBV5-1 with TRBJ2-1, with TRBD1 identical over 7 bases. The CDR3 consists of 15 residues. Germline assignment: CDR1 SGHRS and CDR2 YFSETQ. V lost 0 bases, J lost 4 bases, and 4 bases stayed unmatched. The CDR3 region has the DNA TGCGCCAGCAGCTTGGGACAGGGATTTTACAATGAGCAGTTCTTC. This translates into CASSLGQGFYNEQFF.

The chain is built from TRBV9 and TRBJ1-6; D might be TRBD1 (6 bases). The CDR3 is 15 residues long. Germline assignment: CDR1 SGDLS and CDR2 YYNGEE. V dropped 4 bases and J dropped 8 bases, with 16 bases sitting between them. CDR3 loop: CASSLTGTQDSPLHF. DNA of the CDR3: TGTGCCAGCAGCCTGACCGGGACACAAGATTCACCCCTCCACTTT. The full variable domain, in which reference TRBV9 and TRBJ1-6 provide the parts outside the CDR3, is DSGVTQTPKHLITATGQRVTLRCSPRSGDLSVYWYQQSLDQGLQFLIQYYNGEERAKGNILERFSAQQFPDLHSELNLSSLELGDSALYFCASSLTGTQDSPLHFGNGTRLTVT.

The V call is TRBV3-1 (or the pseudogene TRBV3-2), the J call TRBJ2-5; a possible D gene is TRBD1 (5 bases). Germline CDR1 reads LGHDT; CDR2 reads YNNKEL (reference sequence). The CDR3 loop spans 14 amino acids. V dropped 0 bases and J dropped 4 bases, with 9 bases sitting between them. CDR3 in DNA: TGTGCCAGCAGCCAAGAAGCCAGGGCAGAGACCCAGTACTTC. Amino acid sequence: CASSQEARAETQYF.

Concerning this clone itself: At one boundary the junction diverges from the germline segment, which might be a read error. The rearrangement links TRBV10-3 to TRBJ1-1, with TRBD1 as a possible D gene (6 bases). Germline loops: CDR1 ENHRY, CDR2 SYGVKD. The CDR3 length is 15 residues. CDR3 residues: CAISEPTGLKTEAFF. The CDR3, as DNA: TGTGCCATCAGTGAGCCGACAGGACTGAAAACTGAAGCTTTCTTT.

The chain is built from TRBV7-8 and TRBJ1-2; 9 nucleotides agree with TRBD1. V trimming: 5 bases; J trimming: 4 bases; junction bases outside the gene matches: 20. This CDR3 has 19 residues. From germline, CDR1 is SGHVS and CDR2 FQNEAQ. This CDR3 reads CASSGFFYRDRALGYGYTF. CDR3 DNA sequence: TGTGCCAGCAGCGGTTTTTTTTACCGGGACAGGGCCCTAGGCTATGGCTACACCTTC.

This clone is a singleton in its sample. The V and J genes are TRBV7-6 and TRBJ1-5; D ambiguous. Germline V gene data show CDR1 as SGHVS and CDR2 as FNYEAQ. Trimming took 1 base from V and 4 from J, leaving 5 bases between them. This CDR3 is built from 13 residues. The CDR3 nucleotides are TGTGCCAGCAGCTTAGAGAGGAATCAGCCCCAGCATTTT. Its protein product is CASSLERNQPQHF.

The V call is TRBV5-1, the J call TRBJ2-7, with TRBD1 as a possible D gene (6 bases). The CDR3 is made up of 15 amino acids. Germline assignment: CDR1 SGHRS and CDR2 YFSETQ. Trimming took 1 base from V and 5 from J, leaving 16 bases between them. The CDR3: CASSLSTQGFDEQYF. The CDR3 nucleotides are TGCGCCAGCAGCTTGTCGACCCAGGGGTTCGACGAGCAGTACTTC.

The chain is built from TRBV4-2 and TRBJ1-2; D unclear. CDR3 size: 16 residues. Germline V gene sequence: CDR1 LGHNA, CDR2 YNFKEQ. Trimming removed 0 bases from V and 4 bases from J, with 15 bases in between. The CDR3 bases are TGTGCCAGCAGCCAAGATCGGGCGGGTTGGGCCTATGGCTACACCTTC. It translates to CASSQDRAGWAYGYTF.

CDR3 protein: CASSDHRGRTQPQHF. The CDR3 DNA follows: TGTGCCAGCAGTGACCACAGGGGTAGGACTCAGCCCCAGCATTTT. This sequence joins TRBV2 and TRBJ1-5; 7 bases agree with TRBD1. J gave up 6 bases and V 3 bases, and 8 bases lay outside the gene matches. Per germline, CDR1 SNHLY and CDR2 FYNNEI. The CDR3 spans 15 residues. The variable domain in full, completed from reference TRBV2 and TRBJ1-5, reads EPEVTQTPSHQVTQMGQEVILRCVPISNHLYFYWYRQILGQKVEFLVSFYNNEISEKSEIFDDQFSVERPDGSNFTLKIRSTKLEDSAMYFCASSDHRGRTQPQHFGDGTRLSIL.

The chain recombines TRBV21-1 with TRBJ2-5; the table's TRBD2 call for D was not verified on the DNA. TRBV21-1 is shown as a pseudogene. The CDR3 sequence is 18 residues long. The CDR3 spells CASSKARRTPDGQETQYF. The CDR3, as DNA: TGTGCCAGCAGCAAAGCACGGAGGACCCCGGACGGTCAAGAGACCCAGTACTTC.

The chain uses TRBV27 and TRBJ2-3; 9 bases are shared with TRBD2. V trimming: 7 bases; J trimming: 2 bases; junction bases outside the gene matches: 4. The CDR3 covers 14 residues. The V gene's germline CDR1 is MNHEY and CDR2 SMNVEV (reference sequence). The CDR3 coding sequence is TGTGCCAGCAACAAGCGGGGGGCCACAGATACGCAGTATTTT. It specifies CASNKRGATDTQYF.

The sample holds one count of this clone. DNA for the CDR3: TGTGCCAGCAGTTACTCGACAGGAGGCCCCTACGAGCAGTACTTC. Its protein is CASSYSTGGPYEQYF. J is TRBJ2-7 and V is TRBV6-5, with D tentatively TRBD1 (6 bases). Germline V gene data show CDR1 as MNHEY and CDR2 as SVGAGI. The ends were cut back, 0 bases at V and 2 bases at J, with 11 bases in the middle. The CDR3 runs to 15 residues.

CDR3 in DNA: TGTGCCAGCAAGCGGTTCTCTGGGGCCAACGTCCTGACTTTC. It encodes CASKRFSGANVLTF. This sequence joins TRBV28 and TRBJ2-6; D possibly corresponds to TRBD2 (5 bases). The CDR3 spans 14 residues. Germline CDR1 reads MDHEN; CDR2 reads SYDVKM. V shed 7 bases and J shed 0 bases, with 7 bases lying between them. The full variable domain, in which reference TRBV28 and TRBJ2-6 provide the parts outside the CDR3, is DVKVTQSSRYLVKRTGEKVFLECVQDMDHENMFWYRQDPGLGLRLIYFSYDVKMKEKGDIPEGYSVSREKKERFSLILESASTNQTSMYLCASKRFSGANVLTFGAGSRLTVL.

This CDR3 reads CASSLSPGTNYNSPLHF. DNA of the CDR3: TGTGCCAGCAGCTTATCCCCGGGAACCAACTATAATTCACCCCTCCACTTT. The chain joins TRBV7-9 to TRBJ1-6, with D unclear. CDR1 and CDR2 (germline): SEHNR, FQNEAQ (reference sequence). Trimming shortened V by 2 bases and J by 3 bases, and 14 bases separated the two germline ends. The CDR3 has 17 amino acids.

The CDR3, as DNA: TGTGCCAGCAGCTTTCTTGACAGCATTAACACCGGGGAGCTGTTTTTT. Amino acids: CASSFLDSINTGELFF. The V and J genes are TRBV11-2 and TRBJ2-2, with a weak D call TRBD1 (5 bases). The CDR3 runs 16 residues. Germline V gene data show CDR1 as SGHAT and CDR2 as FQNNGV. The germline V and J ends were trimmed by 3 bases and 2 bases, with 13 bases remaining between them. Variable domain in full (rest from reference TRBV11-2 and TRBJ2-2): EAGVAQSPRYKIIEKRQSVAFWCNPISGHATLYWYQQILGQGPKLLIQFQNNGVVDDSQLPKDRFSAERLKGVDSTLKIQPAKLEDSAVYLCASSFLDSINTGELFFGEGSRLTVL.

V usage is TRBV7-9 and J usage is TRBJ1-1, with 7 bases identical to TRBD1. The junction had 7 bases not matched to a gene; V was cut back by 4 bases and J by 2 bases. The CDR3 consists of 15 residues. The germline V gene encodes CDR1 SEHNR and CDR2 FQNEAQ (reference sequence). The CDR3 loop is CASSSIAGGNTEAFF. CDR3 in DNA: TGTGCCAGCAGCTCGATAGCAGGGGGTAACACTGAAGCTTTCTTT.

This clone turned up a few times. V usage is TRBV19 and J usage is TRBJ2-1; TRBD2 agrees at 10 bases. The V gene's germline CDR1 is LNHDA and CDR2 SQIVND (reference sequence). This CDR3 has 15 residues. V trimming: 3 bases; J trimming: 6 bases; junction bases outside the gene matches: 5. The CDR3 reads CASSIRAGGPNEQFF. The CDR3 DNA reads as TGTGCCAGTAGTATTCGAGCGGGGGGGCCCAATGAGCAGTTCTTC.

V gene TRBV12-3 or TRBV12-4 combines with J gene TRBJ1-5; a possible D gene is TRBD1 (5 bases). The CDR3 runs to 13 residues. Trimming took off 2 bases at V and 5 bases at J, with 7 bases between the two ends. CDR3: CASSLWGDQPQHF. DNA of the CDR3: TGTGCCAGCAGTTTATGGGGGGATCAGCCCCAGCATTTT.

This chain connects TRBV19 to TRBJ1-5; 7 bases agree with TRBD1. The CDR3 consists of 15 residues. Losses at the gene ends were 1 base for V and 5 bases for J; bases not matched to a gene: 5. Germline CDR1 LNHDA, CDR2 SQIVND (reference sequence). The CDR3 bases are TGTGCCAGTAGTATAGTATCCAGGGGGGATCAGCCCCAGCATTTT. This codes for CASSIVSRGDQPQHF.

The chain couples TRBV7-2 to TRBJ1-1; TRBD1 matches at 9 bases. This CDR3 contains 12 residues. Germline CDR1 and CDR2: SGHTA and FQGNSA. J was trimmed by 13 bases and V by 4 bases; bases with no gene match: 7. The CDR3 loop reads CASSWDRESCFF. CDR3 nucleotide sequence: TGTGCCAGCAGCTGGGACAGGGAGAGTTGTTTCTTT.

The V and J genes are TRBV30 and TRBJ1-2; 7 bases line up with TRBD1. Trimming removed 0 bases from V and 8 bases from J; junction bases left unmatched: 6. Germline V gene data show CDR1 as GTSNPN and CDR2 as SVGIG (reference sequence). CDR3 length equals 13 residues. This CDR3 reads CAWSVGGRGGYTF. The CDR3 coding sequence is TGTGCCTGGAGTGTAGGGGGCAGGGGCGGCTACACCTTC.

The chain uses TRBV11-3 and TRBJ2-1; D perhaps matches TRBD1 (6 bases). The CDR3 contains 16 residues. Looked up from germline, CDR1 is SGHNT and CDR2 is YENEEA. Trimming removed 1 base at V and 0 bases at J, with 10 bases between. The CDR3 reads CASSLVVRGSYNEQFF. CDR3 sequence (DNA): TGTGCCAGCAGCTTAGTAGTCAGGGGCTCCTACAATGAGCAGTTCTTC.

The chain uses TRBV11-2 and TRBJ2-7; TRBD2 matches 13 bases. V was clipped by 0 bases and J by 11 bases; unmatched bases: 7. Looked up from germline, CDR1 is SGHAT and CDR2 is FQNNGV. CDR3 length: 15 residues. The CDR3 DNA reads TGTGCCAGCAGCTTAGATACGGGTGGGACTAGCGGGGAGTACTTC. It translates to CASSLDTGGTSGEYF.

The V and J genes are TRBV5-4 and TRBJ2-2; D possibly corresponds to TRBD2 (7 bases). The CDR3 is 16 amino acids. Germline V lookup: CDR1 SGHNT, CDR2 YYREEE (reference sequence). V lost 5 bases, J lost 3 bases, and 17 bases lay in between. The CDR3 protein is CASSPRTGRDTGELFF. The CDR3 bases are TGTGCCAGCAGTCCCCGCACAGGGAGGGACACCGGGGAGCTGTTTTTT. The whole variable domain, remainder taken from reference TRBV5-4 and TRBJ2-2, is ETGVTQSPTHLIKTRGQQVTLRCSSQSGHNTVSWYQQALGQGPQFIFQYYREEENGRGNFPPRFSGLQFPNYSSELNVNALELDDSALYLCASSPRTGRDTGELFFGEGSRLTVL.

J is TRBJ1-5 and V is TRBV7-9, with 7 nucleotides matching TRBD1. The CDR3 is 14 amino acids. The V gene's germline CDR1 is SEHNR and CDR2 FQNEAQ (reference sequence). Trimming took 5 bases from V and 6 from J; bases not matched to a gene: 7. The CDR3 sequence: CASSGPGQSQPQHF. The CDR3 DNA follows: TGTGCCAGCAGCGGTCCGGGACAGTCTCAGCCCCAGCATTTT.

The chain uses TRBV4-2 and TRBJ1-1; D is ambiguous. The germline gives CDR1 LGHNA, CDR2 YNFKEQ. The CDR3 length is 14 residues. V lost 7 bases, J lost 0 bases, and 12 bases lay in between. In DNA form, the CDR3 reads TGTGCCAGCACCCGACATTCCCTGAACACTGAAGCTTTCTTT. Protein: CASTRHSLNTEAFF.